Listed below are T cell receptor beta chains from one sample, sequenced in a study of blood T cell repertoires in COVID-19. TCRdb keeps only in-frame clones here, not all; method: immunoSEQ multiplex PCR. The table shows 200,000 or so clones, with about 84% occurring only once. Sequencing was done on a sample of PBMCs or T cells enriched from blood (not recorded which). These receptor sequences come from a man in his 60s who had recovered from COVID-19. Each CDR3 is given with its conserved first and last residue. Each record gives: J gene, V gene, clone size, D gene, CDR3 protein, CDR3 DNA. The D gene is left open where the match is weak. Not all rows give a size; the values are once, few, many and, for expanded clones, a class.

J gene: TRBJ2-5; V gene: TRBV4-1; clone size: NA; D gene: NA; CDR3 protein: CASSQERAGAWGTQYF; CDR3 DNA: TGCGCCAGCAGCCAAGAGCGGGCAGGGGCTTGGGGGACCCAGTACTTC
J gene: TRBJ2-7; V gene: TRBV6-1; clone size: NA; D gene: NA; CDR3 protein: CASSELGVYEQYF; CDR3 DNA: TGTGCCAGCAGTGAGCTAGGGGTCTACGAGCAGTACTTC
J gene: TRBJ1-6; V gene: TRBV7-3; clone size: NA; D gene: NA; CDR3 protein: CASSGRENSPLHF; CDR3 DNA: TGTGCCAGCAGCGGGAGGGAAAATTCACCCCTCCACTTT
J gene: TRBJ1-1; V gene: TRBV7-2; clone size: NA; D gene: NA; CDR3 protein: CASSAGAWTEAFF; CDR3 DNA: TGTGCCAGCAGTGCCGGTGCTTGGACTGAAGCTTTCTTT
J gene: TRBJ1-5; V gene: TRBV19; clone size: NA; D gene: NA; CDR3 protein: CASNPGRTNPMWDQPQHF; CDR3 DNA: TGTGCCAGTAACCCTGGTCGGACTAATCCAATGTGGGATCAGCCCCAGCATTTT
J gene: TRBJ1-1; V gene: TRBV5-1; clone size: once; D gene: NA; CDR3 protein: CASSLEAGGVNTEAFF; CDR3 DNA: TGCGCCAGCAGCTTGGAGGCAGGAGGGGTGAACACTGAAGCTTTCTTT
J gene: TRBJ2-2; V gene: TRBV11-2; clone size: once; D gene: NA; CDR3 protein: CASSENQGRIAGELFF; CDR3 DNA: TGTGCCAGCAGCGAAAATCAGGGGCGGATCGCCGGGGAGCTGTTTTTT
J gene: TRBJ1-3; V gene: TRBV7-2; clone size: NA; D gene: TRBD1; CDR3 protein: CASSSGQGFGNTIYF; CDR3 DNA: TGTGCCAGCAGCTCGGGACAGGGGTTCGGAAACACCATATATTTT
J gene: TRBJ1-6; V gene: TRBV5-1; clone size: NA; D gene: NA; CDR3 protein: CASSPRTGSYNSPLHF; CDR3 DNA: TGCGCCAGCAGTCCGAGGACTGGCTCCTATAATTCACCCCTCCACTTT
J gene: TRBJ2-4; V gene: TRBV27; clone size: once; D gene: NA; CDR3 protein: CASSPGQEGILYF; CDR3 DNA: TGTGCCAGCAGTCCCGGACAGGAGGGAATTTTGTACTTC
J gene: TRBJ1-2; V gene: TRBV7-9; clone size: NA; D gene: TRBD1; CDR3 protein: CASSPDRENSYGYTF; CDR3 DNA: TGTGCCAGCAGCCCCGACAGGGAAAACAGTTATGGCTACACCTTC
J gene: TRBJ1-1; V gene: TRBV11-3; clone size: NA; D gene: TRBD1; CDR3 protein: CASSYNRGNTEAFF; CDR3 DNA: TGTGCCAGCAGCTATAACAGGGGAAACACTGAAGCTTTCTTT
J gene: TRBJ1-4; V gene: TRBV24-1; clone size: NA; D gene: NA; CDR3 protein: CATSDLPRRANATNEKLFF; CDR3 DNA: TGTGCCACCAGTGATTTGCCACGGAGAGCCAATGCAACTAATGAAAAACTGTTTTTT
J gene: TRBJ1-3; V gene: TRBV19; clone size: NA; D gene: TRBD1; CDR3 protein: CASRTTGVKSGNTIYF; CDR3 DNA: TGTGCCAGTAGGACGACAGGGGTAAAGTCTGGAAACACCATATATTTT
J gene: TRBJ1-2; V gene: TRBV27; clone size: few; D gene: TRBD1; CDR3 protein: CASSLGQGLFGYTF; CDR3 DNA: TGTGCCAGCAGTTTGGGACAGGGTTTGTTTGGCTACACCTTC
J gene: TRBJ2-7; V gene: TRBV2; clone size: NA; D gene: TRBD1; CDR3 protein: CASSVDRGAYEQYF; CDR3 DNA: TGTGCCAGCAGTGTCGACAGGGGAGCCTACGAGCAGTACTTC
J gene: TRBJ1-1; V gene: TRBV9; clone size: NA; D gene: NA; CDR3 protein: CASSPVGANTEAFF; CDR3 DNA: TGTGCCAGCAGCCCCGTCGGAGCGAACACTGAAGCTTTCTTT
J gene: TRBJ1-6; V gene: TRBV6-5; clone size: NA; D gene: NA; CDR3 protein: CASSYSPGEYLHF; CDR3 DNA: TGTGCCAGCAGTTACTCGCCAGGGGAGTACCTCCACTTT
J gene: TRBJ2-7; V gene: TRBV19; clone size: NA; D gene: TRBD1; CDR3 protein: CASSAFAGGEQYF; CDR3 DNA: TGTGCCAGTAGTGCTTTCGCAGGGGGCGAGCAGTACTTC